A selection of T cell receptor beta chains follows, all from one sample in a study of T-cell memory formation after mild COVID-19. Using its own MiXCR run on the 5' RACE reads, TCRdb lists one record per CDR3 protein. This table holds roughly 100,000 distinct CDR3 sequences, about 17% found once. The sequenced sample was PBMCs or a T cell subset sorted from them (not recorded which). The receptors come from an adult woman who had mild COVID-19 (a few samples of this study predate the infection). Cell type and time point are not known. Each CDR3 is given with its conserved first and last residue. D genes are given only for firm matches. Size tells how often a clone was seen (once, few, many) or the class of an expanded clone, and some rows leave it out.

CDR3 length	clone size	V gene	J gene	D gene	CDR3 DNA	CDR3 protein
15	few	TRBV5-6	TRBJ2-3	TRBD1	TGTGCCAGCAGCTTGAGAAACAGGGGGACAGATACGCAGTATTTT	CASSLRNRGTDTQYF
19	-	TRBV20-1	TRBJ2-3	TRBD2	TGCAGTGCTAGAGATACGAGCGGGAAGGGGCCATGGGGCACAGATACGCAGTATTTT	CSARDTSGKGPWGTDTQYF
12	-	TRBV19	TRBJ1-2	-	TGTGCCAGTACTCCAGGTCTCTATGGCTACACCTTC	CASTPGLYGYTF
14	few	TRBV7-9	TRBJ1-1	TRBD1	TGTGCCAGCAGCTATACAGGGGAGAACACTGAAGCTTTCTTT	CASSYTGENTEAFF
17	-	TRBV5-1	TRBJ2-1	TRBD2	TGCGCCAGCAGTTCTCGGGGACTAGCGGGAGTAATCAATGAGCAGTTCTTC	CASSSRGLAGVINEQFF
12	many	TRBV5-1	TRBJ2-7	-	TGCGCCAGCAGCGACGACTCCTACGAGCAGTACTTC	CASSDDSYEQYF
14	few	TRBV28	TRBJ2-7	TRBD2	TGTGCCAGCAGTTCCGGACTAGCTCCGTACGAGCAGTACTTC	CASSSGLAPYEQYF
14	few	TRBV4-1	TRBJ1-1	-	TGCGCCAGCAGCCAAGATTTATTGGGGGGAGAAGCTTTCTTT	CASSQDLLGGEAFF
16	-	TRBV9	TRBJ2-3	TRBD2	TGTGCCAGCAGCCCATTCCTAGCGGGAGTCACAGATACGCAGTATTTT	CASSPFLAGVTDTQYF
13	few	TRBV29-1	TRBJ2-7	-	TGCAGCGTTGAGGGACAAGAAGACTACGAGCAGTACTTC	CSVEGQEDYEQYF
15	few	TRBV7-3	TRBJ2-5	-	TGTGCCAGCAGCCCTCGGGGGGCCGAAGTCGAGACCCAGTACTTC	CASSPRGAEVETQYF
14	-	TRBV7-9	TRBJ2-7	TRBD1	TGTGCCAGCAGCTTAGGACAGGGAAGCCACGAGCAGTACTTC	CASSLGQGSHEQYF
13	-	TRBV27	TRBJ1-5	-	TGTGCCAGCGGGGGGACGGGCAATCAGCCCCAGCATTTT	CASGGTGNQPQHF
15	few	TRBV6-6	TRBJ2-7	-	TGTGCCAGCAGTTACCGGGGCGGCCCCACCTACGAGCAGTACTTC	CASSYRGGPTYEQYF
15	-	TRBV15	TRBJ2-6	-	TGTGCCACCAGCCGCGGGAACTCTGGGGCCAACGTCCTGACTTTC	CATSRGNSGANVLTF
17	-	TRBV5-1	TRBJ2-3	-	TGCGCCAGCAGCTTGGGTGACAGGCAAGTTCGGCGAGGTACGCAGTATTTT	CASSLGDRQVRRGTQYF
12	-	TRBV9	TRBJ1-2	-	TGTGCCAGCAGCGTAGGCACAGATGGCTACACCTTC	CASSVGTDGYTF
14	few	TRBV20-1	TRBJ2-3	-	TGCAGTGCGGACTACGTAAAGTTCACAGATACGCAGTATTTT	CSADYVKFTDTQYF
15	many	TRBV29-1	TRBJ2-1	TRBD2	TGCAGCGCCGAGGGACTAGCGGAGGGAAACAATGAGCAGTTCTTC	CSAEGLAEGNNEQFF
17	few	TRBV5-1	TRBJ1-1	-	TGCGCCAGCAGCTTGGCCTTCTCCGGACACCCGAACACTGAAGCTTTCTTT	CASSLAFSGHPNTEAFF
20	few	TRBV18	TRBJ2-3	-	TGTGCCAGCTCACCACCGAAGATACAGGCTTCCAGCTATGGCACAGATACGCAGTATTTT	CASSPPKIQASSYGTDTQYF
17	-	TRBV9	TRBJ2-3	-	TGTGCCAGCAGCTTACGCCCGGGCGTCGACCTGACAGATACGCAGTATTTT	CASSLRPGVDLTDTQYF
11	many	TRBV7-9	TRBJ1-1	-	TGTGCCAGCAGCTTACAGATTGAAGCTTTCTTT	CASSLQIEAFF
17	medium-sized	TRBV2	TRBJ2-7	TRBD1	TGTGCCAGCAGTGTAAAACTGATGGGACAGGGTACCCCCGAGCAGTACTTC	CASSVKLMGQGTPEQYF
13	-	TRBV11-3	TRBJ1-1	-	TGTGCCAGCAGCTTAGTGCGGAGAACTGAAGCTTTCTTT	CASSLVRRTEAFF
15	-	TRBV7-9	TRBJ2-2	-	TGTGCCAGCAGCTTTCGAGCGCCGAACACCGGGGAGCTGTTTTTT	CASSFRAPNTGELFF
17	-	TRBV5-1	TRBJ2-7	TRBD1	TGCGCCAGCAGCTTGGGAGCGTCGACAGGGGGGGCCTACGAGCAGTACTTC	CASSLGASTGGAYEQYF
18	few	TRBV7-9	TRBJ2-1	TRBD2	TGTGCCAGCAGCTCTCTTGAACTAGCGGGAGGAAACTACAATGAGCAGTTCTTC	CASSSLELAGGNYNEQFF
12	few	TRBV7-3	TRBJ2-1	-	TGTGCCAGCAGTCAAAATCCCAATGAGCAGTTCTTC	CASSQNPNEQFF
12	-	TRBV29-1	TRBJ2-7	-	TGCAGCGTTGAAGACAGGGACTACGAGCAGTACTTC	CSVEDRDYEQYF
13	-	TRBV28	TRBJ1-3	-	TGTGCCTCCGAACTGGGCTCTGGAAACACCATATATTTT	CASELGSGNTIYF
12	-	TRBV9	TRBJ2-2	-	TGTGCCAGCAGCCGACCGGGACAAGAGCTGTTTTTT	CASSRPGQELFF
13	-	TRBV12-3/TRBV12-4	TRBJ2-1	-	TGTGCCAGCAGTCGGGCGGGAAACAATGAGCAGTTCTTC	CASSRAGNNEQFF
14	-	TRBV5-1	TRBJ1-1	-	TGCGCCAGCAGCCTGGACAGAATGAACACTGAAGCTTTCTTT	CASSLDRMNTEAFF
15	-	TRBV7-9	TRBJ2-3	TRBD2	TGTGCCAGCAGCTTGGGACTAGCGGGTTCAGATACGCAGTATTTT	CASSLGLAGSDTQYF
15	many	TRBV20-1	TRBJ1-6	-	TGCAGTGCCGCTACTTTGGCAGGGGAGAGTTCACCCCTCCACTTT	CSAATLAGESSPLHF
16	-	TRBV4-2	TRBJ2-7	TRBD2	TGTGCCAGCAGCCAAGACTACCGCGGGGGGACCTACGAGCAGTACTTC	CASSQDYRGGTYEQYF
15	-	TRBV4-3	TRBJ2-2	-	TGCGCCAGCAGCCTAGTTGGGACGAACACCGGGGAGCTGTTTTTT	CASSLVGTNTGELFF
16	few	TRBV7-9	TRBJ1-3	-	TGTGCCAGCAGCTTAGTTCCGGGGGCGTATGGAAACACCATATATTTT	CASSLVPGAYGNTIYF
14	many	TRBV29-1	TRBJ2-1	-	TGCAGCGTTGAGGTCTCGCGGGGAAGCGATGAGCAGTTCTTC	CSVEVSRGSDEQFF
15	few	TRBV9	TRBJ1-1	-	TGTGCCAGCAGCGTTCGGGGGGCAATGAACACTGAAGCTTTCTTT	CASSVRGAMNTEAFF
15	few	TRBV27	TRBJ1-2	TRBD1	TGTGCCAGCAGTCCCCGGGACAGGGGAGGTGATGGCTACACCTTC	CASSPRDRGGDGYTF
12	-	TRBV29-1	TRBJ1-2	TRBD1	TGCAGCGTTCCCAGGGGGTTGGGTTCCTACACCTTC	CSVPRGLGSYTF
15	few	TRBV19	TRBJ2-5	-	TGTGCCAGTAGTATAGATCCCAGAGCGGGTGAGACCCAGTACTTC	CASSIDPRAGETQYF
14	few	TRBV6-2/TRBV6-3	TRBJ1-5	-	TGTGCCAGCAGTTACGTGGGGGTAGGACAGCCCCAGCATTTT	CASSYVGVGQPQHF
16	-	TRBV7-9	TRBJ2-5	TRBD1	TGTGCCAGCAGCCACACCTCCGGAGCAGGGGGTGAGACCCAGTACTTC	CASSHTSGAGGETQYF
14	few	TRBV7-8	TRBJ1-4	-	TGTGCCAGCAGACTTCTCGCAACTAATGAAAAACTGTTTTTT	CASRLLATNEKLFF
16	-	TRBV6-2/TRBV6-3	TRBJ2-2	-	TGTGCCAGCAGTCCGTCCGGGGCCAAAAACACCGGGGAGCTGTTTTTT	CASSPSGAKNTGELFF
14	few	TRBV6-5	TRBJ2-5	-	TGTGCCAGCAGTCAATCAAGGGGGGGAGAGACCCAGTACTTC	CASSQSRGGETQYF
14	few	TRBV7-9	TRBJ1-5	-	TGTGCCAGCAGCCTGGGGGCAATAGATCAGCCCCAGCATTTT	CASSLGAIDQPQHF
13	few	TRBV9	TRBJ2-1	-	TGTGCCAGCACACGGGAGTTGGGGAATGAGCAGTTCTTC	CASTRELGNEQFF
15	few	TRBV7-8	TRBJ2-3	TRBD2	TGTGCCAGCAGCCCGGCGGGGGGTGGGCTGGATACGCAGTATTTT	CASSPAGGGLDTQYF
17	-	TRBV27	TRBJ2-5	TRBD2	TGTGCCAGCAGCAACCTGGGACTAGCGGGAGCTCGTGAGACCCAGTACTTC	CASSNLGLAGARETQYF
14	few	TRBV4-1	TRBJ1-2	-	TGCGCCAGCAGCCAAGGGGGCAGGGGCTATGGCTACACCTTC	CASSQGGRGYGYTF
18	-	TRBV6-5	TRBJ1-4	-	TGTGCCAGCACCCCTTCGCAGTACCCACTTGCAACTAATGAAAAACTGTTTTTT	CASTPSQYPLATNEKLFF
13	-	TRBV5-1	TRBJ2-2	-	TGCGCCAGCAGCTTAACAGGGTCCAGGGAGCTGTTTTTT	CASSLTGSRELFF
20	-	TRBV4-3	TRBJ2-3	TRBD2	TGCGCCAGCAGCCAAGATCTTGGAGGACTAGCCCCCCTTGTGGCAGATACGCAGTATTTT	CASSQDLGGLAPLVADTQYF
14	-	TRBV12-3/TRBV12-4	TRBJ2-7	-	TGTGCCAGCAGTTTAGCCGGGGCTTACTACGAGCAGTACTTC	CASSLAGAYYEQYF
18	few	TRBV4-3	TRBJ1-1	TRBD1	TGCGCCAGCAGCCAAGAGAGTAGTGGGACAGGATACTCCACTGAAGCTTTCTTT	CASSQESSGTGYSTEAFF
15	few	TRBV9	TRBJ2-1	TRBD2	TGTGCCAGCAGTTCCGGACTAGCGGGACGCAATGAGCAGTTCTTC	CASSSGLAGRNEQFF